The following is a T cell receptor (beta chain) sequence with its context. Its target is unknown. These data originate in a study of immune evolution from preneoplasia to lung adenocarcinoma. Regarding the study as a whole: Top clone share appeared to fall from AAH through AIS, MIA, adenocarcinoma. Clonality was highest in normal lung, lower in later-stage lesions apparently.

Germline V gives CDR1 SQVTM, CDR2 ANQGSEA. V lost 7 bases to trimming and J lost 4 bases, with 13 bases between them. The CDR3 extends over 12 amino acids. Between the mid-2010s and the late 2010s, patients underwent resection in Japan or China. Only in-frame clones appear in the TCRdb table, and some are missing; sequencing was by immunoSEQ multiplex PCR. The sample includes 9,500 to 15,000 clones, 85% of them seen just once. This TCR came from a person aged 50-75 years with lung adenocarcinoma. The chain joins TRBV29-1 to TRBJ1-1; D uncertain. Sequencing was carried out using FFPE tissue from an adenomatous hyperplasia lung lesion. Described subset: atypical adenomatous hyperplasia (AAH), lung preneoplasia. As DNA, the CDR3 is TGCAGCGCCGTCTTGGGAGGCACTGAAGCTTTCTTT. It specifies CSAVLGGTEAFF. The whole variable domain, filled in from reference TRBV29-1 and TRBJ1-1, reads SAVISQKPSRDICQRGTSLTIQCQVDSQVTMMFWYRQQPGQSLTLIATANQGSEATYESGFVIDKFPISRPNLTFSTLTVSNMSPEDSSIYLCSAVLGGTEAFFGQGTRLTVV.